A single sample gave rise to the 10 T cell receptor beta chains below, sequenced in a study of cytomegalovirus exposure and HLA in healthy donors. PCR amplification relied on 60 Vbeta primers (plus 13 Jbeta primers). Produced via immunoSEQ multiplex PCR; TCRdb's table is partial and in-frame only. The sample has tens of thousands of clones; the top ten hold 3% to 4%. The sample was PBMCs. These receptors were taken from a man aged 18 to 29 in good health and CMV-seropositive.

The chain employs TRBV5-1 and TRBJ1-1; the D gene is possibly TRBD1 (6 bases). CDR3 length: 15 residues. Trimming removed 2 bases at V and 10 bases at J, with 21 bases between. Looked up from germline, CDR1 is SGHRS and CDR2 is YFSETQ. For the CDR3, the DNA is TGCGCCAGCAGCTTCTTCAGGACAAAGGGGGTAGGAGCTTTCTTT. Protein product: CASSFFRTKGVGAFF.

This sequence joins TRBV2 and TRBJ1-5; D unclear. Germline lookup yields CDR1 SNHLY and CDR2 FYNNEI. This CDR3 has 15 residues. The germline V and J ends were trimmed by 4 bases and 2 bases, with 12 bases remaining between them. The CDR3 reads CASSAGSLGNQPQHF. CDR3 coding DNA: TGTGCCAGCAGTGCAGGCAGTTTAGGCAATCAGCCCCAGCATTTT.

For the CDR3, the DNA is TGCGCCAGCAGCGGTGGACAGGGCTCCTATGGCTACACCTTC. It yields the protein CASSGGQGSYGYTF. This rearrangement joins TRBV5-1 to TRBJ1-2, with TRBD1 matching over 8 bases. The CDR3 length is 14 residues. Germline V CDR1 and CDR2: SGHRS, YFSETQ. Trimming at V came to 4 bases and at J to 4 bases, leaving 6 bases not matched to a gene.

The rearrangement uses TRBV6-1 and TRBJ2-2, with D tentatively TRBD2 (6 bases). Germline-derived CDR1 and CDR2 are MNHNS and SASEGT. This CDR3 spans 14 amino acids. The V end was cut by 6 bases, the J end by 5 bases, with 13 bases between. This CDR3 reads CASRPGERTGELFF. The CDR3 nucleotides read TGTGCCAGCAGGCCGGGAGAGAGGACCGGGGAGCTGTTTTTT.

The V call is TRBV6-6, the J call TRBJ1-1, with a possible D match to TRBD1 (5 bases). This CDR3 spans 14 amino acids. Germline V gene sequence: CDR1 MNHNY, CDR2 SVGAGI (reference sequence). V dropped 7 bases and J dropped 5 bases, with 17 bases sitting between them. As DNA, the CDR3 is TGTGCCAGCATGGTCGGGGGAGGGAGTACTGAAGCTTTCTTT. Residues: CASMVGGGSTEAFF.

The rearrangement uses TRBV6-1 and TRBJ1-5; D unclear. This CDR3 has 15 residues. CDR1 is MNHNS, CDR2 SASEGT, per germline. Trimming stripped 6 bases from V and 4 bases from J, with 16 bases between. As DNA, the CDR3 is TGTGCCAGCAGCTCCAGATTGGAGGGAAATCAGCCCCAGCATTTT. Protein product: CASSSRLEGNQPQHF.

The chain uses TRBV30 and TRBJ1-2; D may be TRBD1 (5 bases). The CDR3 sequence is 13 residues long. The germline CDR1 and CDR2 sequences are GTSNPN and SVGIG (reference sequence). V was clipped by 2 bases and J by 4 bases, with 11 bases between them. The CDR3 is CAWSPGGSYGYTF. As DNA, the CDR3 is TGTGCCTGGAGTCCGGGGGGGTCCTATGGCTACACCTTC.

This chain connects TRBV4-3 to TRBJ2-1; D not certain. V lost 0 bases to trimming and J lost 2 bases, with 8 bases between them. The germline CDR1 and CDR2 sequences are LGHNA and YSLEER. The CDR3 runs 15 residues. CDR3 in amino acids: CASSQEQLPYNEQFF. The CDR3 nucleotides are TGCGCCAGCAGCCAAGAACAGCTCCCCTACAATGAGCAGTTCTTC.

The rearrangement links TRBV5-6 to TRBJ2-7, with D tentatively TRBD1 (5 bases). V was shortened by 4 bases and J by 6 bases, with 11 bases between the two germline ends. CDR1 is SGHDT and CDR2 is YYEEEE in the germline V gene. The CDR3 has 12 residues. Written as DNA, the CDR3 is TGTGCCAGCAGCCGCTGGGGCAGCGAGCAGTACTTC. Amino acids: CASSRWGSEQYF.

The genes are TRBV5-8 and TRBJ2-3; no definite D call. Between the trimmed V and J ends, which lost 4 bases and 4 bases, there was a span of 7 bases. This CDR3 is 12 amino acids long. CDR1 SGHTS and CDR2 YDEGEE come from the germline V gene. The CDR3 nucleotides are TGTGCCAGCAGCCGCCGGGCAGATACGCAGTATTTT. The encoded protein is CASSRRADTQYF.